Listed below are T cell receptor beta chains from one sample, sequenced in a study of CD8+ T cells in alopecia areata. Some clones are missing from TCRdb's copy, which holds only in-frame ones; the method was immunoSEQ multiplex PCR. The sample has 100,000 to 150,000 clones, approximately 49% seen once. This sample comprised CD8+ T cells sorted from blood, obtained at week 0. The source is a human donor with alopecia areata. Each CDR3 is given with its conserved first and last residue. The order of the fields is D gene, J gene, V gene, clone size, CDR3 protein, CDR3 DNA. D genes are given only for firm matches. Where a row states a size, it is once, few, many or the class of an expanded clone; other rows omit it.

.	TRBJ2-1	TRBV5-4	.	CASSFLSNEQFF	TGTGCCAGCAGCTTCCTGTCCAATGAGCAGTTCTTC
.	TRBJ2-2	TRBV6-5	.	CASIAETGELFF	TGTGCCAGCATTGCAGAGACCGGGGAGCTGTTTTTT
.	TRBJ2-3	TRBV5-6	.	CASRFASGGDTQYF	TGTGCCAGCAGGTTTGCGTCCGGTGGAGATACGCAGTATTTT
TRBD1	TRBJ2-7	TRBV29-1	.	CSGLFPGQGYSYEQYF	TGCAGCGGTCTATTTCCGGGACAGGGGTACTCCTACGAGCAGTACTTC
TRBD2	TRBJ2-3	TRBV4-1	.	CASSQLPSGGTDTQYF	TGCGCCAGCAGCCAACTTCCTAGCGGGGGGACAGATACGCAGTATTTT
TRBD2	TRBJ2-3	TRBV11-2	few	CASSSYWSGGTDTQYF	TGTGCCAGCAGCTCGTACTGGAGCGGGGGAACAGATACGCAGTATTTT
.	TRBJ2-3	TRBV7-9	once	CASSPYTDTQYF	TGTGCCAGCAGCCCGTACACAGATACGCAGTATTTT
TRBD2	TRBJ2-7	TRBV29-1	.	CSVEVLAGSYEQYF	TGCAGCGTTGAAGTACTAGCGGGCTCCTACGAGCAGTACTTC
.	TRBJ1-1	TRBV6-5	.	CASLLGTEAFF	TGTGCCAGCCTTCTGGGGACAGAAGCTTTCTTT
TRBD2	TRBJ2-5	TRBV11-2	once	CASSNLHSGDPYF	TGTGCCAGCAGCAATCTACATAGCGGGGATCCGTACTTC
TRBD1	TRBJ2-7	TRBV5-4	.	CASSLERQGIYEQYF	TGTGCCAGCAGCTTGGAGCGACAGGGAATCTACGAGCAGTACTTC
.	TRBJ1-2	TRBV29-1	.	CSVEAGEVDYGYTF	TGCAGCGTTGAGGCAGGGGAGGTCGACTATGGCTACACCTTC
.	TRBJ1-1	TRBV5-4	.	CASSSDRSTEAFF	TGTGCCAGCAGCTCAGACAGGAGCACTGAAGCTTTCTTT
.	TRBJ1-2	TRBV30	.	CAWSLNSNYGYTF	TGTGCCTGGAGTTTAAACAGTAACTATGGCTACACCTTC
.	TRBJ2-7	TRBV7-2	.	CASSWRTDSYEQYF	TGTGCCAGCAGCTGGCGGACAGACTCCTACGAGCAGTACTTC
.	TRBJ2-7	TRBV27	.	CASGSYYEQYF	TGTGCCAGCGGGTCCTACTACGAGCAGTACTTC
TRBD1	TRBJ2-5	TRBV7-9	.	CASSFWAEQGGETQYF	TGTGCCAGCAGCTTTTGGGCCGAACAGGGGGGAGAGACCCAGTACTTC
.	TRBJ2-6	TRBV4-3	.	CASSQPSGAGANVLTF	TGCGCCAGCAGCCAACCGTCAGGGGCTGGGGCCAACGTCCTGACTTTC
.	TRBJ2-1	TRBV5-1	.	CASSAGADQFF	TGCGCCAGCAGTGCCGGGGCCGACCAGTTCTTC
TRBD1	TRBJ1-1	TRBV19	few	CASSNKPGQGHRNTEAFF	TGTGCCAGTAGTAACAAGCCGGGACAGGGACACAGGAACACTGAAGCTTTCTTT
.	TRBJ2-3	TRBV2	.	CASSRDGDLPTDTQYF	TGTGCCAGCAGTCGGGACGGAGACCTTCCCACAGATACGCAGTATTTT
.	TRBJ1-5	TRBV5-6	.	CASSPLPGDQPQHF	TGTGCCAGCAGCCCACTGCCGGGGGATCAGCCCCAGCATTTT
.	TRBJ1-5	TRBV2	.	CASSSEGGSNQPQHF	TGTGCCAGCAGTTCTGAGGGCGGTAGCAATCAGCCCCAGCATTTT
.	TRBJ2-2	TRBV9	few	CASSVSSGELFF	TGTGCCAGCAGCGTATCAAGCGGGGAGCTGTTTTTT
.	TRBJ2-2	TRBV7-2	.	CASSPGHTGELFF	TGTGCCAGCAGCCCTGGACATACCGGGGAGCTGTTTTTT
.	TRBJ2-1	TRBV29-1	.	CSVEDLKAPGNEQFF	TGCAGCGTTGAAGATTTAAAGGCTCCCGGAAATGAGCAGTTCTTC
.	TRBJ1-1	TRBV4-2	once	CASSPYKNTEAFF	TGTGCCAGCAGCCCTTACAAGAACACTGAAGCTTTCTTT
.	TRBJ1-5	TRBV4-1	.	CASSQGLKGLRAQPQHF	TGCGCCAGCAGCCAAGGATTGAAGGGGCTTCGCGCTCAGCCCCAGCATTTT
.	TRBJ2-2	TRBV27	.	CASRPWTTNTGELFF	TGTGCCAGCAGGCCTTGGACAACGAACACCGGGGAGCTGTTTTTT
.	TRBJ2-7	TRBV7-2	.	CASSIFQGYEQYF	TGTGCCAGCAGCATTTTTCAGGGCTACGAGCAGTACTTC
.	TRBJ1-5	TRBV7-9	.	CASSLNLGRQPQHF	TGTGCCAGCAGCTTAAATCTGGGACGTCAGCCCCAGCATTTT
.	TRBJ2-2	TRBV6-6	few	CASTDDREGTGELFF	TGTGCCAGCACCGACGACAGGGAGGGGACCGGGGAGCTGTTTTTT
.	TRBJ2-7	TRBV7-3	many	CASSLNGGDRAEQYF	TGTGCCAGCAGCTTAAACGGGGGCGATCGGGCCGAGCAGTACTTC
TRBD1	TRBJ1-2	TRBV9	.	CASSEGDSSNYGYTF	TGTGCCAGCAGCGAGGGGGACAGCAGTAACTATGGCTACACCTTC
TRBD1	TRBJ2-6	TRBV5-6	.	CASSLEKGQGSGANVLTF	TGTGCCAGCAGCTTGGAGAAGGGACAGGGGTCTGGGGCCAACGTCCTGACTTTC
TRBD1	TRBJ2-7	TRBV6-5	.	CASTDGDRSEQYF	TGTGCCAGCACCGACGGGGACAGGAGCGAGCAGTACTTC
.	TRBJ2-7	TRBV5-6	few	CASSWLGEYEQYF	TGTGCCAGCAGCTGGCTAGGGGAGTACGAGCAGTACTTC
.	TRBJ1-1	TRBV18	few	CASSANTEAFF	TGTGCCAGCTCAGCAAACACTGAAGCTTTCTTT
.	TRBJ2-6	TRBV6-1	few	CASSQATSGANVLTF	TGTGCCAGCAGCCAAGCGACCTCTGGGGCCAACGTCCTGACTTTC
.	TRBJ2-2	TRBV4-1	.	CASTGTENTGELFF	TGCGCCAGCACGGGGACCGAAAACACCGGGGAGCTGTTTTTT
.	TRBJ2-5	TRBV12-5	.	CASGLRGAGETQYF	TGTGCTAGTGGTTTAAGAGGGGCCGGGGAGACCCAGTACTTC
.	TRBJ2-5	TRBV4-1	many	CASSHQPGRAVQETQYF	TGCGCCAGCAGCCATCAGCCCGGCAGGGCAGTTCAAGAGACCCAGTACTTC
.	TRBJ2-2	TRBV28	few	CASSIGLGELFF	TGTGCCAGCAGTATCGGTCTGGGGGAGCTGTTTTTT
TRBD2	TRBJ2-1	TRBV6-1	.	CASSERVNSGGNEQFF	TGTGCCAGCAGTGAAAGGGTCAATAGCGGGGGCAATGAGCAGTTCTTC
TRBD2	TRBJ2-7	TRBV7-2	.	CASSLWGGPYEQYF	TGTGCCAGCAGCTTATGGGGGGGACCCTACGAGCAGTACTTC
TRBD1	TRBJ1-6	TRBV10-3	few	CAIQSRTGENSPLHF	TGTGCCATTCAGTCCCGGACAGGGGAGAATTCACCCCTCCACTTT
.	TRBJ2-7	TRBV13	few	CASSLGRSTYEQYF	TGTGCCAGCAGCTTGGGGCGTTCCACCTACGAGCAGTACTTC
.	TRBJ2-7	TRBV11-2	.	CASSLEISGVYEQYF	TGTGCCAGCAGCTTAGAGATATCGGGGGTCTACGAGCAGTACTTC
.	TRBJ2-3	TRBV6-4	many	CASSEGGTDTQYF	TGTGCCAGCAGTGAAGGGGGTACAGATACGCAGTATTTT
TRBD1	TRBJ2-7	TRBV5-1	.	CASSLVQGVPYEQYF	TGCGCCAGCAGCTTGGTACAGGGGGTCCCCTACGAGCAGTACTTC
.	TRBJ2-4	TRBV2	.	CASSELRAIQYF	TGTGCCAGCAGTGAATTACGGGCGATCCAGTACTTC
.	TRBJ2-3	TRBV13	.	CASSLVTDTQYF	TGTGCCAGCAGCCTAGTCACAGATACGCAGTATTTT
.	TRBJ1-2	TRBV7-9	.	CASSKRLDGYTF	TGTGCCAGCAGTAAACGTCTCGATGGCTACACCTTC
.	TRBJ2-7	TRBV4-1	.	CASSQDPRVYEQYF	TGCGCCAGCAGCCAAGATCCCAGGGTCTACGAGCAGTACTTC